Shown below are 10 T cell receptor beta chains from a single sample sequenced in a study of T cells in Graves' hyperthyroidism and ophthalmopathy. What was amplified from RNA transcripts were TCR beta CDR3 regions. A set of HTBI primers served as the primers for a first-round RT-PCR of the TCR CDR3. TCRdb used MiXCR to reprocess the multiplex PCR reads, holding one entry per CDR3 protein. The data show 400,000 to 450,000 distinct CDR3 sequences, with 14% to 15% seen just once and roughly 13% held by the top ten. What was sequenced was blood. Receptor source: a man between 18 and 35 years old with Graves' ophthalmopathy.

There are many counts of this clonotype. CDR3 sequence: CASSLNPGGFMNTEAFF. CDR3 nucleotide sequence: TGTGCCAGCAGCTTAAACCCGGGGGGCTTCATGAACACTGAAGCTTTCTTT. V gene TRBV7-3 combines with J gene TRBJ1-1, with D perhaps matching TRBD1 (6 bases). The CDR3 extends over 17 amino acids. Germline CDR1 is SGHTA and CDR2 is FQGTGA. V gave up 1 base and J gave up 0 bases, with 15 bases separating them.

J is TRBJ2-1 and V is TRBV5-6; weak D call: TRBD2 (5 bases). This CDR3 comprises 15 residues. The germline V gene has CDR1 SGHDT and CDR2 YYEEEE. The ends were cut back, 3 bases at V and 1 base at J, with 11 bases in the middle. The CDR3 DNA reads TGTGCCAGCAGCTCCTCCGGGGATTCCTACAATGAGCAGTTCTTC. This encodes CASSSSGDSYNEQFF.

This clonotype was seen at least ten times. This chain uses TRBV7-3 with TRBJ2-7; D is perhaps TRBD2 (6 bases). Trimming stripped 2 bases from V and 1 base from J, with 12 bases between. Per the germline V gene, CDR1 is SGHTA and CDR2 is FQGTGA. This CDR3 has 15 residues. For the CDR3, the DNA is TGTGCCAGCAGCTTAGCCGGGGGTAGTTCCTACGAGCAGTACTTC. Residues: CASSLAGGSSYEQYF.

Of note for this clonotype: One base away lies a much larger clone, so this may be a sequencing read error. The chain uses TRBV5-5 and TRBJ2-7; TRBD1 is a possible D gene (5 bases). V was clipped by 7 bases and J by 5 bases, with 25 bases between them. This CDR3 region has 16 residues. Germline V gene lookup returns CDR1 SGHKS and CDR2 YYEKEE (reference sequence). CDR3 DNA: TGTGCCAGCGGCGTACACAGACAGTCTATAGAGGACGAGCAGTACTTC. It yields the protein CASGVHRQSIEDEQYF.

On this clonotype: This may stem from a read error, because a much larger clone lies one nucleotide away. In nucleotides, the CDR3 is TGTGCCAGCAGCGTTCTGACGGGTAACATTCAGCCCCAGCATTTT. This encodes CASSVLTGNIQPQHF. The V and J genes are TRBV9 and TRBJ1-5, with D hard to call. The CDR3 runs to 15 residues. CDR1 and CDR2 from the germline V gene are SGDLS and YYNGEE. V lost 2 bases to trimming and J lost 6 bases, with 15 bases between them.

The chain joins TRBV2 to TRBJ1-1; tentatively, D is TRBD1 (6 bases). The V gene's germline CDR1 is SNHLY and CDR2 FYNNEI. V lost 2 bases and J lost 10, with 23 bases in between. The CDR3 has 16 residues. The CDR3 spells CASSELGATGRLAAFF. DNA for the CDR3: TGTGCCAGCAGTGAATTAGGGGCGACAGGTCGCCTAGCAGCTTTCTTT.

This clonotype was counted many times. The rearrangement uses TRBV7-2 and TRBJ2-7, with D unclear. CDR3 length equals 14 residues. V shed 3 bases and J shed 0 bases, with 9 bases lying between them. Germline CDR1 and CDR2: SGHTA and FQGNSA. The CDR3 protein is CASSLWGFSYEQYF. The CDR3 DNA reads TGTGCCAGCAGCTTGTGGGGTTTCTCCTACGAGCAGTACTTC.

This clonotype was found many times. The rearrangement joins TRBV3-1 to TRBJ2-5; either TRBD1 or TRBD2 may fit D (6 bases each). The CDR3 extends over 15 amino acids. Germline V gene data show CDR1 as LGHDT and CDR2 as YNNKEL (reference sequence). The V gene lost 4 bases and the J gene lost 7 bases, with 19 bases spanning the gap. CDR3 loop: CASSPLSGAPRTQYF. The CDR3 DNA is TGTGCCAGCAGCCCCTTGTCGGGGGCCCCAAGGACCCAGTACTTC.

The table lists this clonotype with many counts. The chain combines TRBV3-1 with TRBJ2-3; D not certain. Trimming removed 6 bases from V and 0 bases from J, with 10 bases in between. This CDR3 is built from 14 residues. CDR1 is LGHDT, CDR2 YNNKEL, per germline (reference sequence). The CDR3 protein is CASRLTLSTDTQYF. CDR3 coding DNA: TGTGCCAGCAGGCTTACTTTGAGCACAGATACGCAGTATTTT.

This chain joins TRBV19 and TRBJ2-1; 10 nucleotides match TRBD2. The CDR3 runs 17 residues. With V trimmed by 0 bases and J by 7 bases, 9 bases remained unmatched. CDR1 LNHDA and CDR2 SQIVND come from the germline V gene (reference sequence). The CDR3 here is CASSIDEGLAALNEQFF. The CDR3 region has the DNA TGTGCCAGTAGTATAGATGAAGGACTAGCGGCTCTAAATGAGCAGTTCTTC.